This T cell receptor beta chain was retrieved from a study of cytomegalovirus exposure and HLA in healthy donors. Study-level results: Reportedly, diagnosis of cytomegalovirus status by the classifier showed high specificity and sensitivity. The authors assumed roughly uniform sequencing depth across donors for presence/absence analyses. Earlier analysis found most TCR beta V segments productive about 90% or about 30% of the time. Reports state that TCR beta sequences accurately predicted most subjects' HLA-A and HLA-B alleles.

With 60 Vbeta and 13 Jbeta primers, the PCR was carried out. The protocol was immunoSEQ multiplex PCR, while the TCRdb copy is restricted to in-frame clones and leaves out a portion. The sample consists of 90,000 to 120,000 clones, 75% of them appearing once. As for this clone: Its specificity is not known.

This CDR3 comprises 13 residues. CDR1 and CDR2 (germline): ENHRY, SYGVKD. The ends were cut back, 6 bases at V and 6 bases at J, with 11 bases in the middle. The material sequenced was PBMCs. The TCR comes from a young woman in good health and CMV-seropositive. The chain carries TRBV10-3 and TRBJ2-2; D remains ambiguous. The chain's CDR3 is CAIRRVVPGELFF. DNA for the CDR3: TGTGCCATCAGGAGAGTGGTCCCCGGGGAGCTGTTTTTT.